The rows below give T cell receptor beta chains drawn from one sample of a study of shared clonotypes between healthy human individuals. Using immunoSEQ multiplex PCR, the repertoire was profiled, and TCRdb retains in-frame clones only, with some absent. This sample has 2 million to 2.5 million clones; around 95% occur once, and the top ten carry more than 0.1%. Sequencing was carried out using naive CD4+ T cells sorted from blood. The receptors were gathered from a man aged 18 to 35 in good health. CDR3s include the opening cysteine and the closing phenylalanine or tryptophan. The D gene is left open where the match is weak. Expanded clones are given a class, and other clones once, few, many or no size at all.

once	TRBV7-9	TRBJ1-3	TRBD1	CASSINPGQGAPRYF	TGTGCCAGCAGCATCAACCCGGGACAGGGGGCGCCCCGATATTTT
.	TRBV28	TRBJ2-1	TRBD2	CASSLGGTSVYNEQFF	TGTGCCAGCAGTTTAGGCGGGACTAGTGTCTACAATGAGCAGTTCTTC
.	TRBV5-5	TRBJ1-5	.	CASSLVEGTPGHF	TGTGCCAGCAGCTTGGTCGAAGGGACGCCCGGGCATTTT
.	TRBV6-4	TRBJ1-2	.	CASSADWREQIIGYTF	TGTGCCAGCAGTGCCGATTGGCGGGAGCAGATCATTGGCTACACCTTC
.	TRBV5-1	TRBJ2-5	.	CASSLILLSMTSPGETQYF	TGCGCCAGCAGCTTGATTTTATTAAGTATGACGTCCCCGGGAGAGACCCAGTACTTC
.	TRBV9	TRBJ2-5	.	CASSVGSSVGETQYF	TGTGCCAGCAGCGTAGGAAGTAGCGTCGGGGAGACCCAGTACTTC
.	TRBV29-1	TRBJ1-4	.	CSARQGSTNEKLFF	TGCAGCGCCCGGCAGGGGTCAACTAATGAAAAACTGTTTTTT
.	TRBV5-1	TRBJ2-5	TRBD1	CASSLADRERETQYF	TGCGCCAGCAGCTTGGCGGACAGGGAGCGCGAGACCCAGTACTTC
.	TRBV5-6	TRBJ2-3	TRBD2	CASSFKGAGPRNTQYF	TGTGCCAGCAGCTTTAAGGGAGCGGGACCTAGGAATACGCAGTATTTT
.	TRBV7-8	TRBJ1-3	.	CASSSWTVSSGNTIYF	TGTGCCAGCAGCTCCTGGACGGTGAGCTCTGGAAACACCATATATTTT
.	TRBV5-4	TRBJ1-2	.	CASSTSAGVDGYTF	TGTGCCAGCAGCACCTCGGCTGGGGTGGATGGCTACACCTTC
.	TRBV9	TRBJ2-1	.	CASSVGGASNEQFF	TGTGCCAGCAGCGTAGGAGGGGCCTCCAATGAGCAGTTCTTC
.	TRBV11-2	TRBJ2-5	.	CASSWAQETQYF	TGTGCCAGCAGCTGGGCGCAAGAGACCCAGTACTTC
.	TRBV18	TRBJ1-4	TRBD1	CASSPGQRNEKLFF	TGTGCCAGCTCACCGGGACAGAGGAATGAAAAACTGTTTTTT
.	TRBV18	TRBJ2-7	TRBD2	CASSAGSSGAYEQYF	TGTGCCAGCTCAGCGGGGTCTAGCGGAGCCTACGAGCAGTACTTC
.	TRBV2	TRBJ2-1	.	CASSSGQTYNEQFF	TGTGCCAGCAGTTCGGGACAAACGTACAATGAGCAGTTCTTC
.	TRBV6-5	TRBJ1-1	TRBD1	CASSASRDSNTEAFF	TGTGCCAGCAGCGCTTCCCGGGACAGCAACACTGAAGCTTTCTTT
.	TRBV6-6	TRBJ2-7	.	CASSSLTAEQYF	TGTGCCAGCAGTTCATTAACAGCGGAGCAGTACTTC
once	TRBV19	TRBJ2-6	.	CASRYRNSPNVLTF	TGTGCCAGTAGATACAGGAATTCCCCCAACGTCCTGACTTTC
.	TRBV5-1	TRBJ2-2	TRBD1	CASGQGALNTGELFF	TGCGCCAGCGGGCAGGGGGCTTTGAACACCGGGGAGCTGTTTTTT
.	TRBV6-6	TRBJ1-2	.	CASSYAEVYGYTF	TGTGCCAGCAGTTACGCGGAGGTCTATGGCTACACCTTC
.	TRBV28	TRBJ1-5	TRBD1	CASKGGTDSNQPQHF	TGTGCCAGCAAGGGGGGGACAGATAGCAATCAGCCCCAGCATTTT
.	TRBV5-1	TRBJ1-4	.	CASSLDFDNEKLFF	TGCGCCAGCAGCTTGGATTTTGATAATGAAAAACTGTTTTTT
.	TRBV23-1	TRBJ1-1	.	CASSQSPAPHRMNTEAFF	TGCGCCAGCAGTCAATCTCCGGCCCCCCATCGGATGAACACTGAAGCTTTCTTT
.	TRBV4-1	TRBJ2-1	TRBD1	CASSPRDRNYPEQFF	TGCGCCAGCAGCCCCCGGGACAGAAACTATCCTGAGCAGTTCTTC
once	TRBV2	TRBJ2-6	TRBD1	CASTGQGAGANVLTF	TGTGCCAGCACAGGACAGGGCGCGGGGGCCAACGTCCTGACTTTC
.	TRBV19	TRBJ1-5	.	CASSIHPPGGNQPQHF	TGTGCCAGTAGTATACATCCCCCGGGGGGCAATCAGCCCCAGCATTTT
.	TRBV7-8	TRBJ1-3	.	CASSLEVPHVRGNTIYF	TGTGCCAGCAGCTTAGAGGTACCCCACGTCCGGGGAAACACCATATATTTT
once	TRBV6-5	TRBJ1-2	.	CASSSYQDPHNYGYTF	TGTGCCAGCAGTTCCTACCAGGACCCACATAACTATGGCTACACCTTC
.	TRBV6-5	TRBJ1-2	TRBD1	CASSYRGDSINYGYTF	TGTGCCAGCAGTTATAGAGGGGACAGCATTAACTATGGCTACACCTTC
.	TRBV6-1	TRBJ1-5	.	CASGVYGNQPQHF	TGTGCCAGCGGGGTCTATGGCAATCAGCCCCAGCATTTT
.	TRBV11-2	TRBJ1-3	.	CASTGRGVGNTIYF	TGTGCCAGCACCGGCCGGGGTGTTGGAAACACCATATATTTT
.	TRBV9	TRBJ2-7	TRBD1	CASSVTGTGVYEQYF	TGTGCCAGCAGCGTTACCGGGACAGGGGTCTACGAGCAGTACTTC